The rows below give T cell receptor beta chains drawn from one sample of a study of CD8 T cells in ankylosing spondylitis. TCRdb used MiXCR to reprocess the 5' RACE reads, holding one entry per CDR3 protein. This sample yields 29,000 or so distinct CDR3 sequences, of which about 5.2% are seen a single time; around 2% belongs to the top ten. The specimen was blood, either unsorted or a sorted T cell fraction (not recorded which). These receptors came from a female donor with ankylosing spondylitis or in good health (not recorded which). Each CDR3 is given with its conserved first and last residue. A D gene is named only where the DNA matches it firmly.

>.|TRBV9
CASSVGGGNQPQHF
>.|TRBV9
CASSAPGIGQPQHF
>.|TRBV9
CASSGTLSQVAEQFF
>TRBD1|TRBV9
CASSVGHRGPDTQYF
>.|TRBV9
CASSVGAGPNTGELFF
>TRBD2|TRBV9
CASTTSGNTGELFF
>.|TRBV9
CASSVIGESSPLHF
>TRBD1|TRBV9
CASSAVVQGGSRNTEAFF
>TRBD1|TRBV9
CASSVAGTGGAEQYF
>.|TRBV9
CASSSDGSSGNTIYF
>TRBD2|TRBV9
CASSPGTSGDGETQYF
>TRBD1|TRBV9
CASSRQGGSNTGELFF
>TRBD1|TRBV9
CASSLGQGVAKNIQYF
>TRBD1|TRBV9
CASSGDRGHEQYF
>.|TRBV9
CASSGGANSPLHF
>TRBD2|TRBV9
CASSVGTSGGFGDTQYF
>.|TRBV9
CASSPSREMNTEAFF
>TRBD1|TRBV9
CASSIGGLGQPQHF
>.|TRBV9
CASSVVGTANTGELFF
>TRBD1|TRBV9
CASSAQGDPKETQYF
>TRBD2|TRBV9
CASSVGTRYNEQFF
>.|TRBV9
CASSVLSTPVTF
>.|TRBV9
CASSVVGGALYNEQFF
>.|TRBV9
CASSPGTRGNTIYF
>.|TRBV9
CASSEQGVTEAFF
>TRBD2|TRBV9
CASSAGTSGVGEQFF
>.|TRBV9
CASSFGGNTIYF
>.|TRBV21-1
CASSKGLRRHQETQYF
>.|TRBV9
CASSDFAETQYF
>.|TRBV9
CASSDIYKGGNTIYF
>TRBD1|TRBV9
CASSEGAAGYTF
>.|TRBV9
CASSVGHSGSAEAFF
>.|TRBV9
CASSEARKDTQYF
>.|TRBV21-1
CASSKIEFQSSGRGNEKLFF
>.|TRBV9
CASSVVAGRELFF
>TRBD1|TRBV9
CASSLTGAGNTIYF
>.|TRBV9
CASSVGAGQGQPQHF
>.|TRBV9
CASSPPGRNFAEAFF
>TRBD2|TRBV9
CASSVDSGILYNEQFF
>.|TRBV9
CASSFLGGQETQYF
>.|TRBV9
CASSVAAGEWGTEAFF
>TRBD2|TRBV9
CASSESSGATYEQYF
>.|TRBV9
CASSASGWAGELFF
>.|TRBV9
CASSDGWGNEQFF
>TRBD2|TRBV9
CASSLRSGGGEQYF
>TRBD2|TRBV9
CASSVVAGGPNEQFF
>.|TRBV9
CASSVGISGLGGTDTQYF
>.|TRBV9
CASSVDVGDPADTQYF
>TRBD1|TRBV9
CASSVRTGDSPLHF
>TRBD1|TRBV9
CASSVVDRGDGYTF